Below are 27 T cell receptor beta chains sequenced from a single sample in a study of cytomegalovirus exposure and HLA in healthy donors. The PCR made use of 60 Vbeta and 13 Jbeta primers. Assay used: immunoSEQ multiplex PCR; TCRdb lists only in-frame clones, some missing. The repertoire includes some 150,000 clones, around four fifths of them detected once, and about 3.4% sits in the top ten. Material for sequencing was PBMCs. These receptors came from a female donor in good health and CMV-seronegative.

This clone was recorded only once. The DNA for the CDR3 is TGTGCCAGCAGCCGATCGGCTAGCGGCGGAGAGACCCAGTACTTC. Encoded protein: CASSRSASGGETQYF. The gene calls are TRBV7-3 and TRBJ2-5, with 7 bases lining up with TRBD2. Germline V gives CDR1 SGHTA, CDR2 FQGTGA. The CDR3 extends over 15 amino acids. The V gene end was trimmed by 5 bases and the J gene end by 4 bases; junction bases not matched to a gene: 10.

This clone has just one count. The chain has TRBV4-3 and TRBJ2-2; the match to TRBD1 covers 7 bases. Germline CDR1 is LGHNA and CDR2 is YSLEER. With V trimmed by 0 bases and J by 6 bases, 10 bases remained unmatched. The CDR3 has 17 amino acids. CDR3 sequence: CASSQEPSQGMAGELFF. The CDR3, as DNA: TGCGCCAGCAGCCAAGAACCTTCACAGGGGATGGCCGGGGAGCTGTTTTTT.

With regard to this clone: One end of the junction fails to match germline, which may point to a read error. The chain carries TRBV6-5 and TRBJ2-3; TRBD1 is a possible D gene (5 bases). The CDR3 loop spans 15 amino acids. CDR1 is MNHEY and CDR2 is SVGAGI in the germline V gene. The CDR3 DNA reads TGTGCCAGCAGTTCGAGGACACCCAGCACAGATACGCGGTATTTT. It is translated as CASSSRTPSTDTRYF.

This clone is a singleton in its sample. This chain links TRBV7-2 with TRBJ1-4, with D hard to call. Per the germline V gene, CDR1 is SGHTA and CDR2 is FQGNSA. Trimming cost V 1 base and J 4 bases, with 7 bases left between them. The CDR3 has 14 residues. The CDR3 region is CASSLVQLNEKLFF. The DNA of the CDR3 is TGTGCCAGCAGCTTAGTACAGCTTAATGAAAAACTGTTTTTT.

This clone was counted once. The chain is built from TRBV6-5 and TRBJ1-1; perhaps TRBD1 as D (5 bases). This CDR3 contains 14 residues. Trimming removed 2 bases at V and 6 bases at J, with 13 bases between. Germline lookup yields CDR1 MNHEY and CDR2 SVGAGI. The CDR3 loop is CASSYAGQRAEAFF. The DNA for the CDR3 is TGTGCCAGCAGTTACGCAGGGCAAAGGGCTGAAGCTTTCTTT.

The V and J genes are TRBV15 and TRBJ2-3; perhaps TRBD2 as D (6 bases). The CDR3 is made up of 13 amino acids. Trimming shortened V by 6 bases and J by 6 bases, and 13 bases separated the two germline ends. Germline values: CDR1 LNHNV, CDR2 YYDKDF (reference sequence). CDR3 sequence reads: CATSELGRDTQYF. The CDR3 DNA is TGTGCCACCAGTGAATTGGGGAGGGATACGCAGTATTTT.

The V and J genes are TRBV5-1 and TRBJ2-2; possibly TRBD2 for D (5 bases). This CDR3 comprises 15 residues. Germline V lookup: CDR1 SGHRS, CDR2 YFSETQ. Trimming took off 1 base at V and 5 bases at J, with 12 bases between the two ends. In nucleotides, the CDR3 is TGCGCCAGCAGCTTGATCGGGGTAAAGACCGGGGAGCTGTTTTTT. Its translation: CASSLIGVKTGELFF.

The chain uses TRBV30 and TRBJ2-3; TRBD1 aligns across 8 bases. Germline V gene data show CDR1 as GTSNPN and CDR2 as SVGIG (reference sequence). This CDR3 is built from 13 residues. The V segment lost 5 bases and the J segment 3 bases; nucleotides outside the gene matches: 4. In DNA form, the CDR3 reads TGTGCCTGGGACAGGGGAAGGACAGATACGCAGTATTTT. Protein: CAWDRGRTDTQYF.

The J gene is TRBJ2-7, the V gene TRBV29-1; 8 bases are shared with TRBD1. Trimming removed 5 bases from V and 2 bases from J; junction bases left unmatched: 8. The CDR3 totals 14 residues. Germline CDR1 SQVTM, CDR2 ANQGSEA. In DNA form, the CDR3 reads TGCAGCGTTCCCCGGGACAGGCTCACCTACGAGCAGTACTTC. Translating it yields CSVPRDRLTYEQYF.

V is TRBV20-1 and J is TRBJ2-7; D is possibly TRBD1 (5 bases). Trimming cost V 4 bases and J 3 bases, with 7 bases left between them. CDR1 and CDR2 (germline): DFQATT, SNEGSKA (reference sequence). This CDR3 has 11 residues. CDR3 nucleotide sequence: TGCAGTGCTATCACAGGCTACGAGCAGTACTTC. The encoded protein is CSAITGYEQYF.

The rearrangement links TRBV5-1 to TRBJ2-2; 9 bases align to TRBD2. Germline CDR1 is SGHRS and CDR2 is YFSETQ. V trimming: 2 bases; J trimming: 4 bases; junction bases outside the gene matches: 6. This CDR3 has 16 amino acids. CDR3 amino acids: CASSLIGLASTGELFF. The CDR3 coding sequence is TGCGCCAGCAGCTTAATCGGACTAGCGAGCACCGGGGAGCTGTTTTTT.

V and J are TRBV5-4 and TRBJ2-7, with TRBD2 matching over 11 bases. Looked up from germline, CDR1 is SGHNT and CDR2 is YYREEE (reference sequence). The CDR3 runs 15 residues. Germline trimming cut 3 bases from V and 4 bases from J; bases unmatched to any gene: 6. CDR3 amino acids: CASSSLSGRVYEQYF. CDR3 sequence (DNA): TGTGCCAGCAGCTCACTTAGCGGGAGGGTTTACGAGCAGTACTTC.

The genes are TRBV9 and TRBJ2-1; 7 bases are shared with TRBD1. V lost 3 bases, J lost 4 bases, and 4 bases stayed unmatched. Germline loops: CDR1 SGDLS, CDR2 YYNGEE. The CDR3 is 14 residues long. The CDR3 is CASSAGDSYNEQFF. The CDR3 nucleotides are TGTGCCAGCAGCGCTGGGGACAGTTACAATGAGCAGTTCTTC.

The V gene is TRBV9, the J gene TRBJ1-4; D is unresolved. Germline CDR1 and CDR2: SGDLS and YYNGEE. The CDR3 consists of 15 residues. Trimming took 0 bases from V and 0 from J, leaving 6 bases between them. CDR3 loop: CASSVAPATNEKLFF. CDR3 nucleotides: TGTGCCAGCAGCGTAGCTCCTGCAACTAATGAAAAACTGTTTTTT.

The chain recombines TRBV19 with TRBJ1-1, with a possible D match to TRBD1 (6 bases). The CDR3 runs 14 residues. Trimming removed 8 bases at V and 5 bases at J, with 18 bases between. Germline CDR1 and CDR2: LNHDA and SQIVND (reference sequence). The CDR3 spells CASSQGFVDTEAFF. CDR3 in DNA: TGTGCCAGTTCACAGGGATTTGTTGATACTGAAGCTTTCTTT.

The sample holds one count of this clone. J is TRBJ1-6 and V is TRBV27, with D perhaps TRBD1 (5 bases). The CDR3 covers 15 residues. V was shortened by 6 bases and J by 2 bases, with 11 bases between the two germline ends. Germline V CDR1 and CDR2: MNHEY, SMNVEV (reference sequence). In DNA form, the CDR3 reads TGTGCCAGCAGCACCGCGGACACCTATAATTCACCCCTCCACTTT. Amino acid sequence: CASSTADTYNSPLHF.

The J gene is TRBJ1-4, the V gene TRBV2; D is possibly TRBD1 (6 bases). Looked up from germline, CDR1 is SNHLY and CDR2 is FYNNEI. The V gene lost 9 bases and the J gene lost 7 bases, with 15 bases spanning the gap. The CDR3 length is 13 residues. DNA for the CDR3: TGTGCCAGTTGCAGGGGTTTTGGTGAAAAACTGTTTTTT. Protein product: CASCRGFGEKLFF.

The chain combines TRBV6-5 with TRBJ1-2; possibly TRBD1 for D (6 bases). Deletions cut 7 bases from V and 3 bases from J, with 18 bases between. The CDR3 extends over 15 amino acids. Germline V gene data show CDR1 as MNHEY and CDR2 as SVGAGI. CDR3 nucleotides: TGTGCCAGCACCCAACCCGAGACAGGCCACTATGGCTACACCTTC. Translating gives CASTQPETGHYGYTF.

To note about this clone: Other DNA sequences from this sample encode an identical CDR3 as well. The gene calls are TRBV29-1 and TRBJ2-7, with 11 bases fitting TRBD1. Trimming took 4 bases from V and 4 from J; bases not matched to a gene: 9. Germline V CDR1 and CDR2: SQVTM, ANQGSEA. This CDR3 comprises 15 residues. CDR3 in DNA: TGCAGCGTTGCTTCTCCCGGGGACAGGGGGTACGAGCAGTACTTC. Translation gives CSVASPGDRGYEQYF.

The rearrangement uses TRBV5-6 and TRBJ2-7; D may be TRBD2 (5 bases). This CDR3 is built from 14 residues. Looked up from germline, CDR1 is SGHDT and CDR2 is YYEEEE. V was trimmed by 0 bases and J by 3 bases, leaving 10 bases between them. The CDR3 region is CASSLALAGYEQYF. For the CDR3, the DNA is TGTGCCAGCAGCTTGGCGCTAGCAGGCTACGAGCAGTACTTC.

The chain is built from TRBV9 and TRBJ1-2; no reliable D call. V shed 3 bases and J shed 6 bases, with 6 bases lying between them. The CDR3 is 11 amino acids. Germline CDR1 reads SGDLS; CDR2 reads YYNGEE. CDR3 residues: CASSAADGYTF. CDR3 nucleotide sequence: TGTGCCAGCAGCGCCGCGGATGGCTACACCTTC.

The chain links TRBV28 to TRBJ1-2; 7 bases fit TRBD1. Germline CDR1 reads MDHEN; CDR2 reads SYDVKM. CDR3 length: 15 amino acids. The ends lost 1 base at V and 6 bases at J; junction bases unmatched: 8. The chain's CDR3 is CASSLFRQGGDGYTF. CDR3 sequence (DNA): TGTGCCAGCAGTTTATTTCGACAGGGTGGGGATGGCTACACCTTC.

The rearrangement uses TRBV7-9 and TRBJ2-7; a weak D match, TRBD1 (6 bases). V gave up 5 bases and J gave up 2 bases, with 13 bases separating them. The CDR3 contains 14 residues. Germline V gene data show CDR1 as SEHNR and CDR2 as FQNEAQ (reference sequence). The CDR3 sequence is CASSAPGQTYEQYF. CDR3 DNA: TGTGCCAGCAGCGCCCCGGGACAAACCTACGAGCAGTACTTC.

A few counts support this clone. This rearrangement joins TRBV28 to TRBJ2-4, with 7 bases lining up with TRBD1. CDR3 size: 18 residues. Trimming cost V 4 bases and J 8 bases; bases outside gene matches: 20. Germline-derived CDR1 and CDR2 are MDHEN and SYDVKM. The CDR3 here is CASSYTLLTGANGDIQYF. The CDR3 nucleotides read TGTGCCAGCAGTTACACCCTTCTTACAGGGGCTAACGGGGACATTCAGTACTTC.

In DNA, the CDR3 is TGCGCCAGCAGTGAGTCGGGGGCGAACACTGAAGCTTTCTTT. It codes for CASSESGANTEAFF. This chain joins TRBV10-1 and TRBJ1-1; D perhaps matches TRBD1 (6 bases). Germline V gives CDR1 WNHNN, CDR2 SYGVQD (reference sequence). Trimming cost V 0 bases and J 1 base, with 6 bases left between them. This CDR3 is 14 amino acids long.

The chain carries TRBV6-7 and TRBJ2-4; perhaps TRBD1 as D (5 bases). TRBV6-7 is filed as an ORF, its function uncertain. V dropped 4 bases and J dropped 3 bases, with 16 bases sitting between them. The CDR3 is 16 residues long. In DNA, the CDR3 is TGTGCCAGCAGTTGCCCAGGGAACTCGGTCAAAAACATTCAGTACTTC. Its protein is CASSCPGNSVKNIQYF.

J is TRBJ2-7 and V is TRBV19; unclear D gene. The CDR3 spans 13 residues. Trimming took 5 bases from V and 0 from J, leaving 8 bases between them. The germline V gene encodes CDR1 LNHDA and CDR2 SQIVND (reference sequence). In nucleotides, the CDR3 is TGTGCCAGTAGTTTCGCGAGCTCCTACGAGCAGTACTTC. This gives the protein CASSFASSYEQYF.